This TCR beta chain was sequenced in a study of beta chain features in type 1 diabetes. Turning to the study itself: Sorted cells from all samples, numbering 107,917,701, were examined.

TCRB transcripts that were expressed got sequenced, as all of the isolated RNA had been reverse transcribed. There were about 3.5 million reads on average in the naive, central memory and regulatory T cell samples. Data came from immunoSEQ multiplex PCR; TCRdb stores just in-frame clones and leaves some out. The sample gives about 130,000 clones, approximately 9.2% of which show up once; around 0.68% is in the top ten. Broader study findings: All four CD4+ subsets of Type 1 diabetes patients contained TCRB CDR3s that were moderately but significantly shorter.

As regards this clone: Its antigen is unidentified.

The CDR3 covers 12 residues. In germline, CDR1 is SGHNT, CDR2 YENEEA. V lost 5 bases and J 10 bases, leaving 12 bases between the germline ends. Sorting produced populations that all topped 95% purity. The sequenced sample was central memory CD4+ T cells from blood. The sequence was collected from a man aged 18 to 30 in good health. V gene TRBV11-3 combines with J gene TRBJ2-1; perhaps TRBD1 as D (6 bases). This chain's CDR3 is CASSTAGTEQFF. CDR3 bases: TGTGCCAGCAGCACGGCCGGGACAGAGCAGTTCTTC.